This record looks at one T cell receptor beta chain sequence and its context. The template for TCR beta VDJ and CDR3 sequence profiling was genomic DNA. TCRdb reanalysed the reads using MiXCR and keeps one entry per CDR3 protein. The sample lists some 170,000 distinct CDR3 sequences, about 45% seen once, with roughly 1.2% in the top ten. The authors sequenced patients whose flow cytometry had shown CD8+CD57+ cell expansion. These data belong to a study of CD8+CD57+ T cells in acquired aplastic anemia. Turning to the study itself: Sorted CD4+ and CD8+ cells yielded DNA averaging around 3.2 ug.

After removal of 8 bases from V and 3 bases from J, the junction contained 5 bases not matched to a gene. The CDR3 runs 12 residues. CDR1 SGDLS and CDR2 YYNGEE come from the germline V gene. Material for sequencing was sorted CD4+, CD8+, or CD8+CD57+ T cells (not recorded which) from PBMCs. This chain connects TRBV9 to TRBJ2-7; TRBD1 aligns across 7 bases. This receptor was obtained from a human donor with aplastic anemia. CDR3 DNA: TGTGCCAGGACAGGGCAGAACTACGAGCAGTACTTC. Amino acids: CARTGQNYEQYF.